This TCR beta chain was sequenced during a study of CD8+ T cells in alopecia areata. Details on this clone: The antigen is undetermined.

Specimens obtained from alopecia areata patients comprised lesional scalp punch biopsies and peripheral blood. RNA was extracted and reverse transcribed into cDNA as the sequencing template. The method was immunoSEQ multiplex PCR; TCRdb's version includes in-frame clones alone and lacks a portion of them. Of just over 30,000 clones listed, approximately 65% are singletons. Study observations and caveats: Researchers reported that TCR sharing among patients proved less clear than in mice, possibly HLA-linked.

Per the germline V gene, CDR1 is SQVTM and CDR2 is ANQGSEA. CDR3 length equals 14 residues. Trimming left V 4 bases short and J 1 base short, with 12 bases between. The origin of this receptor is a human donor with alopecia areata. The source material was NKG2D-high CD8+ T cells sorted from blood. V is TRBV29-1 and J is TRBJ2-3; D is ambiguous. CDR3 residues: CSVVLLKGTDTQYF. As DNA, the CDR3 is TGCAGCGTTGTGCTGTTGAAGGGCACAGATACGCAGTATTTT.